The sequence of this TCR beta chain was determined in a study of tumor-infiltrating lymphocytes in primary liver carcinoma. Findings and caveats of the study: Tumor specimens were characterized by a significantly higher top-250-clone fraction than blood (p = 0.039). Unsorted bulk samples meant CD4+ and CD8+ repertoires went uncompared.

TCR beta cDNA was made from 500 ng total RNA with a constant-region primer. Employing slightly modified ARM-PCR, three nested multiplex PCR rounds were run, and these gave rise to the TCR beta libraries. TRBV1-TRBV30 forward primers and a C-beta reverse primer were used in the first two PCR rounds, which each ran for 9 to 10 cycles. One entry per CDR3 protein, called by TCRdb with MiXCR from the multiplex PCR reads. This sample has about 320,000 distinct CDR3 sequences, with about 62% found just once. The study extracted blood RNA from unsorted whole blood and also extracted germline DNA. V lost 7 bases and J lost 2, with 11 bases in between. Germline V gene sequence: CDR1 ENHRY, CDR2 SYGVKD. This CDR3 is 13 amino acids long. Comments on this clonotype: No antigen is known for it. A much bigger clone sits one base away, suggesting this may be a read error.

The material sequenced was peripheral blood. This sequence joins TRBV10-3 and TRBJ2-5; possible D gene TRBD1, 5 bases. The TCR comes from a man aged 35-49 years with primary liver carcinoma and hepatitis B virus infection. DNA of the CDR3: TGTGCCATCAAAGACAGTACACAAGAGACCCAGTACTTC. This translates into CAIKDSTQETQYF.